A selection of T cell receptor beta chains follows, all from one sample in a study of blood T cell repertoires in COVID-19. Sequencing was performed with immunoSEQ multiplex PCR; in TCRdb, only in-frame clones are kept and a portion is missing. The sample lists 140,000 to 150,000 clones, 80% to 90% occurring once. Sequenced input: peripheral blood. The receptors here all came from a human donor with acute or convalescent COVID-19. The donor label of this sample is uncertain. The CDR3 runs from the conserved cysteine through the conserved F or W. Each record gives: J gene, clone size, V gene, D gene, CDR3 DNA, CDR3 protein. D genes are given only for firm matches. Some rows have no size entry. The others give once, few or many, or a class for an expanded clone.

>TRBJ2-1|NA|TRBV5-6|TRBD2
TGTGCCAGCTCTTGGACTAGCGGGGTATATTACAATGAGCAGTTCTTC
CASSWTSGVYYNEQFF
>TRBJ1-2|NA|TRBV15|NA
TGTGCCACCAGCAGAATTCCAGAAGCTAACTATGGCTACACCTTC
CATSRIPEANYGYTF
>TRBJ1-1|NA|TRBV6-6|NA
TGTGCCAGCAGTTCGTACTCGAACACTGAAGCTTTCTTT
CASSSYSNTEAFF
>TRBJ1-5|NA|TRBV24-1|TRBD1
TGTGCCACAACAGGGGCCTCTAAGCCCCAGCATTTT
CATTGASKPQHF
>TRBJ1-3|NA|TRBV5-6|NA
TGTGCCAGTACGAGGGACACCATATATTTT
CASTRDTIYF
>TRBJ1-1|NA|TRBV5-6|NA
TGTGCCAGCAGCTCAAACACTGAAGCTTTCTTT
CASSSNTEAFF
>TRBJ2-2|NA|TRBV15|NA
TGTGCCACCAGCAGAGTCTACGGGGAGCTGTTTTTT
CATSRVYGELFF
>TRBJ1-4|NA|TRBV7-3|TRBD1
TGTGCCAGCAGCTTAACGGGGACAGGGAATGAAAAACTGTTTTTT
CASSLTGTGNEKLFF
>TRBJ2-1|NA|TRBV4-1|TRBD2
TGCGCCAGCAGCCAAGACCCAGGGAGGGATGAGCAGTTCTTC
CASSQDPGRDEQFF
>TRBJ2-2|once|TRBV18|NA
TGTGCCAGCTCACCAAGGGGGAAGGCCGGGGAGCTGTTTTTT
CASSPRGKAGELFF
>TRBJ2-1|few|TRBV6-1|TRBD2
TGTGCCAGCAGTGTGAGTGTGGCGGGGGGCGGGAACAATGAGCAGTTCTTC
CASSVSVAGGGNNEQFF
>TRBJ1-2|NA|TRBV3-1/TRBV3-2|NA
TGTGCCAGCAGCCTTGGCCCAGGGCAGGGCACCTTC
CASSLGPGQGTF
>TRBJ2-3|NA|TRBV9|NA
TGTGCCAGCAGCGTAGGAGGTGTTTCTGGGGATACGCAGTATTTT
CASSVGGVSGDTQYF
>TRBJ2-2|NA|TRBV10-3|TRBD2
TGTGCCATCAGTCTAGCGGACGGGGAGCTGTTTTTT
CAISLADGELFF
>TRBJ2-1|NA|TRBV5-5|NA
TGTGCCAGCATCGACTGGGATGAGCAGTTCTTC
CASIDWDEQFF
>TRBJ2-7|NA|TRBV19|TRBD2
TGTGCCAGTAAGCGGGGATACACCCTCTCGGGGGAGCAGTACTTC
CASKRGYTLSGEQYF
>TRBJ2-5|NA|TRBV30|NA
TGTGCCTGGAGTGTACATAGCGGCGGAGAGACCCAGTACTTC
CAWSVHSGGETQYF
>TRBJ1-1|NA|TRBV6-6|NA
TGTGCCAGCACCTACGAAGCAGGGACTATGCCTTTCTTT
CASTYEAGTMPFF
>TRBJ1-2|few|TRBV15|NA
TGTGCCACCAGCAGAGATTTGCGGGGGGCGAGCGGCTACACCTTC
CATSRDLRGASGYTF
>TRBJ1-2|NA|TRBV18|NA
TGTGCCAGCTCACCAGCGGGCGGGGCCAACTATGGCTACACCTTC
CASSPAGGANYGYTF
>TRBJ2-5|few|TRBV19|NA
TGTGCCAGTAGTATCCTGCATAGGAGGCCAGAGACCCAGTACTTC
CASSILHRRPETQYF
>TRBJ2-1|NA|TRBV24-1|TRBD2
TGTGCCACCAGTGGCCCGGGACTAGCGGGGGGGCAGTTCTTC
CATSGPGLAGGQFF
>TRBJ1-2|few|TRBV3-1/TRBV3-2|NA
TGTGCCAGCAGCCCCGACAGTATGTGGTTGTATGGCTACACCTTC
CASSPDSMWLYGYTF
>TRBJ1-5|NA|TRBV4-1|NA
TGCGCCAGCAGCCAATATTCCGGGGGCAATCAGCCCCAGCATTTT
CASSQYSGGNQPQHF
>TRBJ1-1|few|TRBV5-5|NA
TGTGCCAGCAGCTTCCCCGCTCTAGAAGCTTTCTTT
CASSFPALEAFF
>TRBJ1-2|NA|TRBV5-1|TRBD1
TGCGCCAGCAGCTTACAGGGGGACTATGGCTACACCTTC
CASSLQGDYGYTF
>TRBJ1-2|NA|TRBV24-1|NA
TGTGCCACCAGTGACGCAGGGTATGGCTACACCTTC
CATSDAGYGYTF
>TRBJ2-5|NA|TRBV7-9|TRBD1
TGTGCCAGCAGCTCCCCCAGGGGACAGGGATCAGAGACCCAGTACTTC
CASSSPRGQGSETQYF
>TRBJ1-6|NA|TRBV9|NA
TGTGCCAGCAGCGTAGAAACCGGTAATTCACCCCTCCACTTT
CASSVETGNSPLHF
>TRBJ1-3|NA|TRBV11-2|NA
TGTGCCAGCAGCTTGGACAACTCTGGAAACACCATATATTTT
CASSLDNSGNTIYF
>TRBJ1-2|NA|TRBV19|NA
TGTGCCAGTAGTATAGCGGCAGGTTGGAACTATGGCTACACCTTC
CASSIAAGWNYGYTF
>TRBJ1-6|NA|TRBV30|TRBD1
TGTGCCTGTTCCGGGACAGTAAATTCACCCCTCCACTTT
CACSGTVNSPLHF
>TRBJ1-5|NA|TRBV6-5|NA
TGTGCCAGCAGTTACGACAGTCATCAGCCCCAGCATTTT
CASSYDSHQPQHF
>TRBJ1-2|NA|TRBV5-1|TRBD1
TGCGCCAGCAGATTTCCGGGGACAGGGGATTATGGCTACACCTTC
CASRFPGTGDYGYTF
>TRBJ2-5|NA|TRBV7-9|NA
TGTGCCAGCAGCCTTAAGGGGGGGGAGACCCAGTACTTC
CASSLKGGETQYF
>TRBJ2-1|NA|TRBV14|NA
TGTGCCAGCAGCCAAAATTGGAGGACTAATGAGCAGTTCTTC
CASSQNWRTNEQFF
>TRBJ1-1|NA|TRBV5-1|NA
TGCGCCAGCAGCAACAGCTTCATGAACACTGAAGCTTTCTTT
CASSNSFMNTEAFF
>TRBJ1-2|NA|TRBV7-9|TRBD1
TGTGCCAGCAGCCCCCCGGGACAGGGCTATGGCTACACCTTC
CASSPPGQGYGYTF
>TRBJ1-2|few|TRBV15|NA
TGTGCCACCAGCAGAACAGGTGGCTATGGCTACACCTTC
CATSRTGGYGYTF
>TRBJ2-7|NA|TRBV6-5|NA
TGTGCCAGCAGTTACTCCGCAGCGAGCTACGAGCAGTACTTC
CASSYSAASYEQYF
>TRBJ1-6|NA|TRBV10-1|TRBD1
TGCGCCAGCAGTCCCGGGACAGGTGCTTCACCCCTCCACTTT
CASSPGTGASPLHF